Listed here are 21 T cell receptor beta chains from one sample, sequenced in a study of cytomegalovirus exposure and HLA in healthy donors (dated by TCRdb to 2017 to 2019). Library preparation employed the immunoSEQ multiplex PCR assay. Imported from immuneACCESS, the table was reduced by TCRdb to in-frame sequences with V and J called. These copies leave out some clones; in studies compared against another copy, an unresolved V gene accounts for under half, and the cause of the remainder is not known. The sample table records more than 250,000 clones; roughly 89% of these occur just once. The ten largest account for about 0.91% of the sample. The material sequenced was PBMCs. The receptors come from a woman under 30 in good health and CMV-seronegative.

This chain connects TRBV5-4 to TRBJ2-3; TRBD2 aligns across 9 bases. The length of the CDR3 is 16 residues. V lost 0 bases, J lost 2 bases, and 4 bases stayed unmatched. Germline-derived CDR1 and CDR2 are SGHNT and YYREEE (reference sequence). CDR3 bases: TGTGCCAGCAGCTTGGGCCTAGCGGGACCCACAGATACGCAGTATTTT. Its translation: CASSLGLAGPTDTQYF.

J is TRBJ1-5 and V is TRBV6-1; TRBD1 agrees at 7 bases. The J segment lost 3 bases and the V segment lost 6 bases, leaving 2 bases of the junction unmatched. This CDR3 is built from 13 residues. Germline values: CDR1 MNHNS, CDR2 SASEGT. The CDR3 region is CASRDRFNQPQHF. CDR3 in DNA: TGTGCCAGCAGGGACAGGTTCAATCAGCCCCAGCATTTT.

This clone has a single count. V is TRBV9 and J is TRBJ2-1; 13 nucleotides agree with TRBD2. With 4 bases clipped from V and 6 bases from J, the junction kept 4 bases outside the gene matches. Germline V gene sequence: CDR1 SGDLS, CDR2 YYNGEE. This CDR3 spans 15 amino acids. CDR3 residues: CASSLRLAGGNEQFF. The CDR3 DNA reads TGTGCCAGCAGCCTTAGACTAGCGGGAGGCAATGAGCAGTTCTTC.

This clone has only one observation. V gene TRBV7-2 combines with J gene TRBJ2-7; D is possibly TRBD2 (5 bases). V was cut by 1 base and J by 2 bases, with 9 bases left in between. Germline V gene data show CDR1 as SGHTA and CDR2 as FQGNSA. CDR3 length equals 14 residues. The CDR3 DNA reads TGTGCCAGCAGCTTAGTTGGAGGAACCTACGAGCAGTACTTC. Protein: CASSLVGGTYEQYF.

J is TRBJ1-2 and V is TRBV9, with 8 bases that match TRBD1. Germline-derived CDR1 and CDR2 are SGDLS and YYNGEE. Trimming removed 4 bases from V and 6 bases from J; junction bases left unmatched: 8. The CDR3 contains 14 residues. The DNA for the CDR3 is TGTGCCAGCAGCTCACAAACAGGGGGAGATGGCTACACCTTC. It codes for CASSSQTGGDGYTF.

The V gene is TRBV27, the J gene TRBJ2-1; perhaps TRBD2 as D (6 bases). There are 14 residues in the CDR3. Trimming pared 8 bases from V and 4 bases from J, leaving 15 bases between. Germline CDR1 MNHEY, CDR2 SMNVEV (reference sequence). CDR3: CASCTGESYNEQFF. Written as DNA, the CDR3 is TGTGCCAGCTGCACGGGAGAATCGTACAATGAGCAGTTCTTC.

The J gene is TRBJ2-5, the V gene TRBV4-3, with 8 bases matching TRBD2. Looked up from germline, CDR1 is LGHNA and CDR2 is YSLEER. The CDR3 sequence is 17 residues long. V lost 0 bases, J lost 3 bases, and 9 bases stayed unmatched. The DNA of the CDR3 is TGCGCCAGCAGCCAAGAGACGGGCGGGAGGCCGGAAGAGACCCAGTACTTC. Translation: CASSQETGGRPEETQYF.

There are a few counts of this clone. The rearrangement joins TRBV4-2 to TRBJ2-1; 7 nucleotides match TRBD2. The V and J ends lost 0 bases and 11 bases, in that order; junction bases with no gene match: 13. CDR3 length equals 16 residues. CDR1 is LGHNA, CDR2 YNFKEQ, per germline. The CDR3: CASSQDASPGTNQQFF. The DNA for the CDR3 is TGTGCCAGCAGCCAAGACGCTAGCCCAGGGACTAACCAGCAGTTCTTC.

The V and J genes are TRBV13 and TRBJ1-2; 9 bases agree with TRBD1. Germline V CDR1 and CDR2: PRHDT, FYEKMQ (reference sequence). The V segment lost 5 bases and the J segment 6 bases; nucleotides outside the gene matches: 13. The CDR3 loop spans 16 amino acids. The CDR3 nucleotides read TGTGCCAGCAGCCCAGATTGGACAGGGGTCTATAATGGCTACACCTTC. Protein sequence: CASSPDWTGVYNGYTF.

This clone was detected only once. The chain is built from TRBV10-3 and TRBJ1-5, with D maybe TRBD1 (5 bases). The CDR3 consists of 17 residues. Germline lookup yields CDR1 ENHRY and CDR2 SYGVKD. The V end was cut by 0 bases, the J end by 2 bases, with 14 bases between. CDR3 in amino acids: CAISESTDGAGNQPQHF. Written as DNA, the CDR3 is TGTGCCATCAGTGAGTCGACAGATGGGGCCGGCAATCAGCCCCAGCATTTT.

The rearrangement joins TRBV27 to TRBJ2-7; 8 bases map to TRBD2. This CDR3 is 16 amino acids long. Per germline, CDR1 MNHEY and CDR2 SMNVEV (reference sequence). With 4 bases clipped from V and 1 base from J, the junction kept 9 bases outside the gene matches. CDR3 nucleotides: TGTGCCAGCAGTTACCTCCTGGGGACTAGATCCTACGAGCAGTACTTC. The encoded protein is CASSYLLGTRSYEQYF.

The sample holds a few counts of this clone. The CDR3 sequence: CASSFQGTNEKLFF. In DNA form, the CDR3 reads TGCGCCAGCAGCTTTCAGGGGACTAATGAAAAACTGTTTTTT. The rearrangement joins TRBV5-1 to TRBJ1-4, with D possibly TRBD1 on 6 matching bases. This CDR3 comprises 14 residues. With 2 bases removed from V and 2 bases from J, the gap between germline ends came to 7 bases. Germline values: CDR1 SGHRS, CDR2 YFSETQ.

The chain couples TRBV4-3 to TRBJ2-1, with 10 bases fitting TRBD2. Germline CDR1 reads LGHNA; CDR2 reads YSLEER. The trim removed 0 bases at V and 8 bases at J, leaving 4 bases unmatched. This CDR3 has 15 amino acids. The DNA for the CDR3 is TGCGCCAGCAGCCAAGAAGGAAGCGGGGGGGATGAGCAGTTCTTC. Translation gives CASSQEGSGGDEQFF.

In its sample, this clone was seen a few times. This chain links TRBV11-2 with TRBJ1-1; TRBD1 is a possible D gene (6 bases). Trimming cost V 5 bases and J 5 bases, with 15 bases left between them. This CDR3 contains 14 residues. The germline CDR1 and CDR2 sequences are SGHAT and FQNNGV. The CDR3 region has the DNA TGTGCCAGCAGCACCCAAGGGGGTGGAACTGAAGCTTTCTTT. It is translated as CASSTQGGGTEAFF.

The genes are TRBV6-1 and TRBJ1-1, with TRBD1 matching 8 bases. J was trimmed by 5 bases and V by 7 bases; bases with no gene match: 12. CDR3 length: 15 amino acids. Looked up from germline, CDR1 is MNHNS and CDR2 is SASEGT. The CDR3 sequence is CASTIIQGDRTEAFF. The CDR3 nucleotides are TGTGCCAGCACCATCATTCAGGGGGACAGGACTGAAGCTTTCTTT.

The chain is built from TRBV27 and TRBJ1-1, with TRBD1 identical over 9 bases. Germline lookup yields CDR1 MNHEY and CDR2 SMNVEV (reference sequence). V dropped 2 bases and J dropped 2; count of bases not matched to a gene: 6. CDR3 size: 16 residues. CDR3 DNA: TGTGCCAGCAGTTTAACAGGGGGCGCGGGAAACACTGAAGCTTTCTTT. This gives the protein CASSLTGGAGNTEAFF.

The V gene is TRBV10-3, the J gene TRBJ1-2, with 9 bases that match TRBD1. There are 13 residues in the CDR3. Germline assignment: CDR1 ENHRY and CDR2 SYGVKD. The V and J ends lost 9 bases and 4 bases, in that order; junction bases with no gene match: 6. This CDR3 is CAIERDRAYGYTF. For the CDR3, the DNA is TGTGCCATTGAGCGGGACAGGGCCTATGGCTACACCTTC.

This clone occurred once. The CDR3 nucleotides read TGTGCCAGCAGTTTCCTCCCTGGGGCCAACGTCCTGACTTTC. This encodes CASSFLPGANVLTF. V and J are TRBV28 and TRBJ2-6; no clear D. Germline loops: CDR1 MDHEN, CDR2 SYDVKM. V was shortened by 3 bases and J by 2 bases, with 5 bases between the two germline ends. This CDR3 has 14 residues.

The V and J genes are TRBV5-1 and TRBJ1-3; 7 bases fit TRBD1. V trimming: 0 bases; J trimming: 1 base; junction bases outside the gene matches: 4. The CDR3 length is 16 residues. Germline-derived CDR1 and CDR2 are SGHRS and YFSETQ. The CDR3 protein is CASSLEGARSGNTIYF. The DNA of the CDR3 is TGCGCCAGCAGCTTGGAGGGGGCCCGATCTGGAAACACCATATATTTT.

This clone appeared a single time. The V and J genes are TRBV4-1 and TRBJ2-1; 13 positions match TRBD2. V lost 1 base and J lost 9; bases outside the gene matches: 3. The CDR3 totals 15 residues. Germline CDR1 and CDR2: MGHRA and YSYEKL. The CDR3 coding sequence is TGCGCCAGCAGCCAAGTGGGACTAGCGGGACCTGAGCAGTTCTTC. Protein product: CASSQVGLAGPEQFF.

The rearrangement links TRBV9 to TRBJ2-7, with D possibly matching TRBD2 (8 bases). Germline lookup yields CDR1 SGDLS and CDR2 YYNGEE. The CDR3 is made up of 14 amino acids. Trimming took off 4 bases at V and 4 bases at J, with 15 bases between the two ends. CDR3: CASSPGGTAYEQYF. The CDR3 DNA reads as TGTGCCAGCAGCCCGGGAGGGACAGCATACGAGCAGTACTTC.